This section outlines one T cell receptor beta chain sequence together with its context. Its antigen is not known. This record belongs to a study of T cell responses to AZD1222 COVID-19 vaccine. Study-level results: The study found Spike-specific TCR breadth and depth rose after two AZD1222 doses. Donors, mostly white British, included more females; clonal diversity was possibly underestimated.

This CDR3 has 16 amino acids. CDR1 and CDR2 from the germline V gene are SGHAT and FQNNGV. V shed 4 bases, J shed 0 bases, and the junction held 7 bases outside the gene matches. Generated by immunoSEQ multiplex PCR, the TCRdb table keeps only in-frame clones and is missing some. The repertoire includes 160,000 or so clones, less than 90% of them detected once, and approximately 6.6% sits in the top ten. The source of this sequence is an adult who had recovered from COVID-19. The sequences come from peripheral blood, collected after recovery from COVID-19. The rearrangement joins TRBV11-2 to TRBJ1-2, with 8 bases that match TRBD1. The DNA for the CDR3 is TGTGCCAGCAGCTCCGCCCCCAGGGGGCCTAACTATGGCTACACCTTC. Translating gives CASSSAPRGPNYGYTF.